Listed below are T cell receptor beta chains from one sample, sequenced in a study of T cell responses to AZD1222 COVID-19 vaccine. Sequencing used immunoSEQ multiplex PCR; TCRdb keeps in-frame clones, though not all of them. Of 150,000 or so clones in the sample, approximately 90% were seen once. The sample here was peripheral blood, taken after recovery from COVID-19. These TCRs come from an adult who had recovered from COVID-19. CDR3s include the opening cysteine and the closing phenylalanine or tryptophan. A D gene is named only where the DNA matches it firmly. The size entry is marked missing in some rows and otherwise reads once, few, many or a size class.

clone_size: NA
d_call: TRBD2
v_call: TRBV5-1
j_call: TRBJ2-2
cdr3_nt: TGCGCCAGCTGTACGGGAGGGGCTCTGGCCGGGGAGCTGTTTTTT
cdr3_aa: CASCTGGALAGELFF

clone_size: NA
d_call: TRBD2
v_call: TRBV3-1/TRBV3-2
j_call: TRBJ2-1
cdr3_nt: TGTGCCAGCAGCTCCCGACAGCGGGGGGACAATGAGCAGTTCTTC
cdr3_aa: CASSSRQRGDNEQFF

clone_size: NA
d_call: NA
v_call: TRBV18
j_call: TRBJ2-1
cdr3_nt: TGTGCCAGCTCACCACGCAACGACAATGAGCAGTTCTTC
cdr3_aa: CASSPRNDNEQFF

clone_size: NA
d_call: NA
v_call: TRBV19
j_call: TRBJ1-5
cdr3_nt: TGTGCCAGCCAGGTGGGTCCCAATCAGCCCCAGCATTTT
cdr3_aa: CASQVGPNQPQHF

clone_size: few
d_call: NA
v_call: TRBV9
j_call: TRBJ1-6
cdr3_nt: TGTGCCAGCAGCGTAGAAGGCAGGGAAGATTCACCCCTCCACTTT
cdr3_aa: CASSVEGREDSPLHF

clone_size: NA
d_call: NA
v_call: TRBV27
j_call: TRBJ1-5
cdr3_nt: TGTGCCAGCAGTTCCGGGGGCAATCAGCCCCAGCATTTT
cdr3_aa: CASSSGGNQPQHF

clone_size: NA
d_call: NA
v_call: TRBV18
j_call: TRBJ1-5
cdr3_nt: TGTGCCAGCTCACCACCGAACACAGACAATCAGCCCCAGCATTTT
cdr3_aa: CASSPPNTDNQPQHF

clone_size: NA
d_call: NA
v_call: TRBV6-1
j_call: TRBJ1-5
cdr3_nt: TGTGCCAGCAGTGACAGAGCGGTATATAGCAATCAGCCCCAGCATTTT
cdr3_aa: CASSDRAVYSNQPQHF

clone_size: NA
d_call: NA
v_call: TRBV14
j_call: TRBJ2-7
cdr3_nt: TGTGCCAGCAGCCAAAGTGGCTCCTACGAGCAGTACTTC
cdr3_aa: CASSQSGSYEQYF

clone_size: once
d_call: TRBD2
v_call: TRBV7-2
j_call: TRBJ2-1
cdr3_nt: TGTGCCAGCAGCTCTAGCGGGGGTAGCTCCTACAATGAGCAGTTCTTC
cdr3_aa: CASSSSGGSSYNEQFF

clone_size: NA
d_call: NA
v_call: TRBV7-8
j_call: TRBJ2-3
cdr3_nt: TGTGCCAGCAGCTTAGGCATCGCCGCAGATACGCAGTATTTT
cdr3_aa: CASSLGIAADTQYF

clone_size: NA
d_call: NA
v_call: TRBV27
j_call: TRBJ1-4
cdr3_nt: TGTGCCAGCAGTCCGGAGGTGAATGAAAAACTGTTTTTT
cdr3_aa: CASSPEVNEKLFF

clone_size: once
d_call: TRBD1
v_call: TRBV19
j_call: TRBJ2-7
cdr3_nt: TGTGCCAGTAGTACCAGGGGGGACAGGTTTCTCTCCTACGAGCAGTACTTC
cdr3_aa: CASSTRGDRFLSYEQYF

clone_size: NA
d_call: TRBD1
v_call: TRBV6-5
j_call: TRBJ1-6
cdr3_nt: TGTGCCAGCAGTTACCCCGGACAGGGTAATTCACCCCTCCACTTT
cdr3_aa: CASSYPGQGNSPLHF

clone_size: NA
d_call: TRBD1
v_call: TRBV28
j_call: TRBJ2-1
cdr3_nt: TGTGCCAGCAGTTTATCCCGTGGCAGGGGGCAATACAATGAGCAGTTCTTC
cdr3_aa: CASSLSRGRGQYNEQFF

clone_size: NA
d_call: TRBD2
v_call: TRBV5-1
j_call: TRBJ2-3
cdr3_nt: TGCGCCAGCAGCCCTGGACTAGCGGGACTATCGGATACGCAGTATTTT
cdr3_aa: CASSPGLAGLSDTQYF

clone_size: NA
d_call: NA
v_call: TRBV19
j_call: TRBJ1-2
cdr3_nt: TGTGCCAGTAGATCACAGGGAGCTAACTATGGCTACACCTTC
cdr3_aa: CASRSQGANYGYTF

clone_size: NA
d_call: NA
v_call: TRBV7-9
j_call: TRBJ2-2
cdr3_nt: TGTGCCAGCAGCTTAAGGCAGGGGAACACCGGGGAGCTGTTTTTT
cdr3_aa: CASSLRQGNTGELFF

clone_size: NA
d_call: NA
v_call: TRBV11-3
j_call: TRBJ1-1
cdr3_nt: TGTGCCAGCAGTTTCAGGGAGGGAGCTGAAGCTTTCTTT
cdr3_aa: CASSFREGAEAFF

clone_size: NA
d_call: TRBD2
v_call: TRBV6-1
j_call: TRBJ2-5
cdr3_nt: TGTGCCAGCAGTGAAGCACTATCCGGACTAGCGGTGTTACAAGAGACCCAGTACTTC
cdr3_aa: CASSEALSGLAVLQETQYF

clone_size: NA
d_call: NA
v_call: TRBV10-3
j_call: TRBJ1-3
cdr3_nt: TGTGCCATCAGTGAGGGGAGGCAAAACACCATATATTTT
cdr3_aa: CAISEGRQNTIYF

clone_size: NA
d_call: TRBD1
v_call: TRBV19
j_call: TRBJ2-6
cdr3_nt: TGTGCCAGTACCCAGGACAGGGGAGGGTATGGGGCCAACGTCCTGACTTTC
cdr3_aa: CASTQDRGGYGANVLTF

clone_size: NA
d_call: NA
v_call: TRBV14
j_call: TRBJ1-3
cdr3_nt: TGTGCCAGCAGCCAAGTGGGTTCGGGGACTGGAAACACCATATATTTT
cdr3_aa: CASSQVGSGTGNTIYF

clone_size: NA
d_call: NA
v_call: TRBV25-1
j_call: TRBJ2-1
cdr3_nt: TGTGCCATCTCCAGGACAAGCCTTTACAATGAGCAGTTCTTC
cdr3_aa: CAISRTSLYNEQFF

clone_size: NA
d_call: NA
v_call: TRBV11-2
j_call: TRBJ1-4
cdr3_nt: TGTGCCAGCAGCTTATACAGTGAGGAAAAACTGTTTTTT
cdr3_aa: CASSLYSEEKLFF

clone_size: few
d_call: NA
v_call: TRBV29-1
j_call: TRBJ2-3
cdr3_nt: TGCAGCGCCCAGGGGGGCCGGGGCACAGATACGCAGTATTTT
cdr3_aa: CSAQGGRGTDTQYF

clone_size: NA
d_call: NA
v_call: TRBV5-4
j_call: TRBJ1-3
cdr3_nt: TGTGCCAGCAGCAGGGGTGGAAACACCATATATTTT
cdr3_aa: CASSRGGNTIYF